A selection of T cell receptor beta chains follows, all from one sample in a study of T cells after somatic rescue of genetic block. The data were produced by immunoSEQ multiplex PCR, yet TCRdb's version contains in-frame clones alone and is incomplete. The profile covers roughly 67,000 clones, with around 92% appearing a single time and about 2.7% taken by the ten largest. Sequenced: peripheral blood mononuclear cells (PBMCs). Receptor source: a man aged 35-49 years. CDR3s include the opening cysteine and the closing phenylalanine or tryptophan. The order of the fields is clone size, V gene, D gene, J gene, CDR3 protein, CDR3 DNA. D genes are given only for firm matches. Not all rows give a size; the values are once, few, many and, for expanded clones, a class.

>.|TRBV5-1|.|TRBJ2-2
CASSLFDTGELFF
TGCGCCAGCAGCTTGTTCGACACCGGGGAGCTGTTTTTT
>.|TRBV5-1|.|TRBJ1-1
CASSLAGFKTEAFF
TGCGCCAGCAGCTTGGCCGGGTTTAAAACTGAAGCTTTCTTT
>.|TRBV2|.|TRBJ1-5
CASSPTGHMANQPQHF
TGTGCCAGCAGCCCTACGGGACATATGGCCAATCAGCCCCAGCATTTT
>.|TRBV7-2|.|TRBJ1-1
CASSLGRGILNTEAFF
TGTGCCAGCAGCTTAGGTAGGGGGATTTTAAACACTGAAGCTTTCTTT
>once|TRBV19|TRBD2|TRBJ2-1
CASSPRLAESSYNEQFF
TGTGCCAGTAGTCCCCGACTAGCCGAGAGCTCCTACAATGAGCAGTTCTTC
>.|TRBV9|.|TRBJ2-3
CASSVEAGSTDTQYF
TGTGCCAGCAGCGTAGAGGCGGGAAGCACAGATACGCAGTATTTT
>.|TRBV18|.|TRBJ1-1
CASSPRGSNTEAFF
TGTGCCAGCTCACCCCGGGGGTCGAACACTGAAGCTTTCTTT
>.|TRBV10-1|.|TRBJ1-5
CASSGAGGNQPQHF
TGCGCCAGCAGTGGGGCAGGAGGCAATCAGCCCCAGCATTTT
>.|TRBV14|.|TRBJ2-5
CASSHRYQETQYF
TGTGCCAGCAGCCACAGGTACCAAGAGACCCAGTACTTC
>.|TRBV19|.|TRBJ2-7
CASSNAYEQYF
TGTGCCAGTAGTAATGCCTACGAGCAGTACTTC
>.|TRBV13|TRBD2|TRBJ2-1
CASSVASGRLYNEQFF
TGTGCCAGCAGCGTCGCCAGCGGGAGGTTATACAATGAGCAGTTCTTC
>.|TRBV11-3|.|TRBJ2-3
CASSLMGLNTDTQYF
TGTGCCAGCAGCTTAATGGGGTTAAACACAGATACGCAGTATTTT
>.|TRBV5-6|TRBD2|TRBJ2-3
CASSLLAGGPDTQYF
TGTGCCAGCAGCTTACTAGCGGGAGGGCCAGATACGCAGTATTTT
>.|TRBV10-3|.|TRBJ2-5
CAISERVASVETQYF
TGTGCCATCAGTGAGAGAGTAGCTAGCGTAGAGACCCAGTACTTC
>.|TRBV7-9|.|TRBJ1-1
CASNHGETEAFF
TGTGCCAGCAACCATGGGGAAACCGAAGCTTTCTTT
>few|TRBV5-6|.|TRBJ1-2
CASSRGTYGYTF
TGTGCCAGCAGCCGGGGTACCTATGGCTACACCTTC
>.|TRBV7-9|.|TRBJ2-2
CASGSSDAFTGELFF
TGTGCCAGCGGCTCTTCGGACGCGTTTACCGGGGAGCTGTTTTTT
>.|TRBV7-9|TRBD1|TRBJ2-1
CASSLGQGKQFF
TGTGCCAGCAGCTTGGGACAGGGGAAGCAGTTCTTC
>.|TRBV2|.|TRBJ2-3
CASSERASSTDTQYF
TGTGCCAGCAGTGAACGAGCGTCGAGCACAGATACGCAGTATTTT
>.|TRBV4-1|.|TRBJ2-2
CASSQDQRGAKNTGELFF
TGCGCCAGCAGCCAAGATCAGAGGGGGGCCAAGAACACCGGGGAGCTGTTTTTT
>.|TRBV15|TRBD2|TRBJ2-1
CATSRETLAGGNNEQFF
TGTGCCACCAGCAGAGAGACCCTAGCGGGAGGGAACAATGAGCAGTTCTTC